A selection of T cell receptor beta chains follows, all from one sample in a study of beta chain features in type 1 diabetes. Using immunoSEQ multiplex PCR, the repertoire was profiled, and TCRdb retains in-frame clones only, with some absent. The sample lists about 280,000 clones; 15% were seen once. Sequenced input: naive CD4+ T cells from blood. These receptors were collected from a man aged 18 to 29 with type 1 diabetes. The CDR3 runs from the conserved cysteine through the conserved F or W. The D gene is left open where the match is weak. Rows may omit the clone size; those that give it use once, few, many or a size class.

cdr3_nt	cdr3_aa	d_call	v_call	j_call	clone_size
TGTGCCTGGATGGTGGGGCCTGAAGCTTTCTTT	CAWMVGPEAFF	NA	TRBV30	TRBJ1-1	NA
TGTGCCAGTAGTATACTTGCGGGAGGCCCCTACAATGAGCAGTTCTTC	CASSILAGGPYNEQFF	TRBD2	TRBV19	TRBJ2-1	few
TGCGCCAGCAGCCCGGGACTAGCGGGCGTTCGGTACAACATTCAGTACTTC	CASSPGLAGVRYNIQYF	TRBD2	TRBV4-1	TRBJ2-4	NA
TGCAGCGTTTCAGAAGCTTTCTTT	CSVSEAFF	NA	TRBV29-1	TRBJ1-1	few
TGTGCCAGCAGCTCCAGACTAGCGGGGGGATCAGATACGCAGTATTTT	CASSSRLAGGSDTQYF	TRBD2	TRBV7-2	TRBJ2-3	NA
TGCGCCAGCAGCCTAGGGACTAGCGGGAGGCTCCAAGAGACCCAGTACTTC	CASSLGTSGRLQETQYF	TRBD2	TRBV5-1	TRBJ2-5	NA
TGTGCCAGCAGCTGGGGACTAGCGGGGCAAGAGACCCAGTACTTC	CASSWGLAGQETQYF	TRBD2	TRBV11-2	TRBJ2-5	NA
TGTGCCAGCAGTGAAGTACAGGGGACAGATACGCAGTATTTT	CASSEVQGTDTQYF	TRBD1	TRBV2	TRBJ2-3	few
TGTGCCATCCGGGGGTTGTCTAGCACAGATACGCAGTATTTT	CAIRGLSSTDTQYF	NA	TRBV10-3	TRBJ2-3	few
TGTGCCACCAGCAGCCTACGGACAGCCACCTACGAGCAGTACTTC	CATSSLRTATYEQYF	NA	TRBV15	TRBJ2-7	NA
TGCGCCAGCAGCTTGGGCGGGACAGAAAATCAGCCCCAGCATTTT	CASSLGGTENQPQHF	TRBD1	TRBV5-1	TRBJ1-5	NA
TGCGCCAGCGGAAAGACTAATCAGGCCCAAGAGACCCAGTACTTC	CASGKTNQAQETQYF	NA	TRBV5-1	TRBJ2-5	NA
TGTGCCTGGAGTGTGCGACAAGAGCAGTTCTTC	CAWSVRQEQFF	NA	TRBV30	TRBJ2-1	few
TGTGCCAGTAGAAGCGGTGGCTACACCTTC	CASRSGGYTF	NA	TRBV19	TRBJ1-2	NA
TGTGCCAGCAGCGTAGAGCCAGGGCCTCTGTTTTTT	CASSVEPGPLFF	NA	TRBV9	TRBJ1-4	NA
TGTGCCAGCAGCGTAGCTACGGGGGTCGTGGAGACCCAGTACTTC	CASSVATGVVETQYF	NA	TRBV9	TRBJ2-5	once
TGTGCCAGCAGCTCCGGTAGTGGGAACGACAGGATCAGGTCAAACACCTTC	CASSSGSGNDRIRSNTF	NA	TRBV7-8	TRBJ1-2	few
TGTGCCAGCTCCCCGAACAGGGGCCCCTACGAGCAGTACTTC	CASSPNRGPYEQYF	TRBD1	TRBV18	TRBJ2-7	few
TGTGCCAGCTCACCACGGAGCTCCTACGAGCAGTACTTC	CASSPRSSYEQYF	NA	TRBV18	TRBJ2-7	few
TGCGCCAGCAGCTTGGGGGGCAGGGAAGAGACCCAGTACTTC	CASSLGGREETQYF	NA	TRBV5-1	TRBJ2-5	once
TGTGCCAGCAGTTATTCAGGACTGCAGCCCCAGCATTTT	CASSYSGLQPQHF	NA	TRBV27	TRBJ1-5	few
TGTGCCTGGAGTGTACGCGGGAGGGACGAGCAGTACTTC	CAWSVRGRDEQYF	TRBD2	TRBV30	TRBJ2-7	few
TGTGCCAGTAGTTCTTCCGGGTTTGGGGAGCAGTACTTC	CASSSSGFGEQYF	NA	TRBV19	TRBJ2-7	few
TGTGCCAGTAGTATAAGAGGGACAGGGCGTCTGCATCAGCCCCAGCATTTT	CASSIRGTGRLHQPQHF	TRBD1	TRBV19	TRBJ1-5	few
TGTGCCAGCAGGGCCCCGGGACAGGGCGCCCTGTTTTTT	CASRAPGQGALFF	TRBD1	TRBV9	TRBJ2-2	few
TGCGCCAGCACATACGGGGGTGCTAGCACAGATACGCAGTATTTT	CASTYGGASTDTQYF	NA	TRBV5-1	TRBJ2-3	few
TGTGCCAGCAGCTTCCGACTAGCGGGTTTCGGGACCCAGTACTTC	CASSFRLAGFGTQYF	TRBD2	TRBV5-6	TRBJ2-5	NA
TGTGCCTGGAGCCTATCTGACAGGGACACCGGGGAGCTGTTTTTT	CAWSLSDRDTGELFF	TRBD1	TRBV30	TRBJ2-2	few
TGTGCCAGCAGCTATCGATCAAGGACTGCCTTCACAGATACGCAGTATTTT	CASSYRSRTAFTDTQYF	NA	TRBV11-2	TRBJ2-3	few
TGCGCCAGCAGCTTGGGTACTAGCGGAACTTCGGGAGAGACCCAGTACTTC	CASSLGTSGTSGETQYF	TRBD2	TRBV5-1	TRBJ2-5	few
TGTGCCAGCTCACCACCGCCAGGTCAGCCCCAGCATTTT	CASSPPPGQPQHF	NA	TRBV18	TRBJ1-5	few